This entry lists 30 T cell receptor beta chains sequenced from one sample in a study of blood T cell repertoires in COVID-19. Clones were sequenced by immunoSEQ multiplex PCR, and TCRdb holds only the in-frame ones, with some missing. Among 190,000 or so clones listed, approximately 78% were seen once. The sequencing input was peripheral blood. All receptors derive from a woman of 80 years or more with active or convalescent COVID-19.

The chain is built from TRBV14 and TRBJ2-7; TRBD2 might be the D (6 bases). CDR1 is SGHDN, CDR2 FVKESK, per germline. V was cut by 6 bases and J by 3 bases, with 12 bases left in between. This CDR3 region has 13 residues. The CDR3 DNA sequence: TGTGCCAGCAGTGGCCAGGACTACTACGAGCAGTACTTC. It specifies CASSGQDYYEQYF.

The rearrangement uses TRBV18 and TRBJ2-3; a weak D match, TRBD1 (5 bases). Between the trimmed V and J ends, which lost 5 bases and 0 bases, there was a span of 9 bases. CDR3 length: 14 residues. Looked up from germline, CDR1 is KGHSH and CDR2 is LQKENI. CDR3 protein: CASSATASTDTQYF. For the CDR3, the DNA is TGTGCCAGCTCAGCGACAGCAAGCACAGATACGCAGTATTTT. The complete variable domain, with remaining parts taken from reference TRBV18 and TRBJ2-3, reads NAGVMQNPRHLVRRRGQEARLRCSPMKGHSHVYWYRQLPEEGLKFMVYLQKENIIDESGMPKERFSAEFPKEGPSILRIQQVVRGDSAAYFCASSATASTDTQYFGPGTRLTVL.

The rearrangement joins TRBV13 to TRBJ2-6; TRBD2 agrees at 8 bases. Germline V gene data show CDR1 as PRHDT and CDR2 as FYEKMQ (reference sequence). V gave up 4 bases and J gave up 2 bases; unmatched junction bases: 1. The length of the CDR3 is 15 residues. In DNA form, the CDR3 reads TGTGCCAGCAGCTCGGGGGGGACTGGGGCCAACGTCCTGACTTTC. As protein: CASSSGGTGANVLTF.

Only one count was recorded for this clone. The chain links TRBV9 to TRBJ2-1; 9 bases agree with TRBD2. CDR1 is SGDLS, CDR2 YYNGEE, per germline. The CDR3 extends over 16 amino acids. Germline trimming cut 0 bases from V and 2 bases from J; bases unmatched to any gene: 3. In DNA, the CDR3 is TGTGCCAGCAGCGTAGGAGGCGGGGGGGCCTACAATGAGCAGTTCTTC. Translation gives CASSVGGGGAYNEQFF.

In nucleotides, the CDR3 is TGCGCCAGCAGGAAGGGTATCGGGCGGGGCGGTCTTACCGAGCAGTACTTC. Translated, it gives CASRKGIGRGGLTEQYF. The genes are TRBV5-1 and TRBJ2-7; perhaps TRBD2 as D (6 bases). CDR1 and CDR2 (germline): SGHRS, YFSETQ. The CDR3 spans 17 residues. Deletions cut 5 bases from V and 6 bases from J, with 27 bases between.

V and J are TRBV28 and TRBJ2-7, with unresolved D. The V end was cut by 4 bases, the J end by 4 bases, with 11 bases between. This CDR3 contains 13 residues. Germline CDR1 and CDR2: MDHEN and SYDVKM. The CDR3 region has the DNA TGTGCCAGCAGTTCCGATAGGCGGTACGAGCAGTACTTC. It translates to CASSSDRRYEQYF.

This chain uses TRBV3-1 (or the pseudogene TRBV3-2) with TRBJ2-7; 11 nucleotides agree with TRBD2. This CDR3 is built from 15 residues. Unmatched junction bases numbered 3, after V lost 3 bases and J lost 2 bases. CDR1 and CDR2 from the germline V gene are LGHDT and YNNKEL (reference sequence). CDR3 region: CASSHGTSGTYEQYF. The CDR3 DNA reads TGTGCCAGCAGCCACGGGACTAGCGGAACCTACGAGCAGTACTTC.

Only a few counts were recorded for this clone. This sequence joins TRBV5-4 and TRBJ2-7, with 11 positions matching TRBD2. CDR1 and CDR2 (germline): SGHNT, YYREEE (reference sequence). CDR3 length equals 16 residues. V dropped 4 bases and J dropped 3; count of bases not matched to a gene: 9. CDR3 sequence reads: CASSPATSGGLYEQYF. CDR3 coding DNA: TGTGCCAGCAGCCCTGCTACTAGCGGGGGCCTCTACGAGCAGTACTTC.

The chain joins TRBV30 to TRBJ1-4; tentatively, D is TRBD1 (6 bases). The length of the CDR3 is 13 residues. Germline V gene lookup returns CDR1 GTSNPN and CDR2 SVGIG (reference sequence). The V and J ends lost 4 bases and 8 bases respectively, with 14 bases between them. Written as DNA, the CDR3 is TGTGCCTGGAAAGGGGGTCCCGCCGAAAAACTGTTTTTT. Protein product: CAWKGGPAEKLFF.

This chain uses TRBV7-9 with TRBJ2-3, with 8 bases matching TRBD1. J lost 14 bases, V lost 5 bases, and 18 bases had no gene match. This CDR3 is built from 15 residues. Germline assignment: CDR1 SEHNR and CDR2 FQNEAQ (reference sequence). The CDR3 loop reads CASSHTWTGKVFGYF. The CDR3 DNA reads TGTGCCAGCAGCCACACCTGGACAGGGAAGGTGTTTGGGTATTTT.

The chain recombines TRBV28 with TRBJ2-2; D is perhaps TRBD2 (6 bases). CDR3 size: 13 residues. Germline assignment: CDR1 MDHEN and CDR2 SYDVKM. Trimming shortened V by 10 bases and J by 5 bases, and 14 bases separated the two germline ends. CDR3 sequence reads: CATPSGETGELFF. The CDR3 DNA reads as TGTGCCACCCCTTCGGGGGAAACCGGGGAGCTGTTTTTT.

The CDR3 nucleotides are TGTGCCAGCAGTACCGGGGGGTTGGAGCAGTACTTC. This encodes CASSTGGLEQYF. This chain uses TRBV12-3 or TRBV12-4 with TRBJ2-7, with 7 bases that match TRBD2. The CDR3 loop spans 12 amino acids. V was clipped by 5 bases and J by 7 bases; unmatched bases: 5.

This rearrangement joins TRBV7-6 to TRBJ2-1, with 10 bases aligning to TRBD2. With 4 bases clipped from V and 6 bases from J, the junction kept 6 bases outside the gene matches. The CDR3 runs 15 residues. Germline V gene lookup returns CDR1 SGHVS and CDR2 FNYEAQ. In nucleotides, the CDR3 is TGTGCCAGCAGCTCCCCACCTAGCGGGGGCAATGAGCAGTTCTTC. This codes for CASSSPPSGGNEQFF. Combining the CDR3 with reference TRBV7-6 and TRBJ2-1 gives the whole variable domain GAGVSQSPRYKVTKRGQDVALRCDPISGHVSLYWYRQALGQGPEFLTYFNYEAQQDKSGLPNDRFSAERPEGSISTLTIQRTEQRDSAMYRCASSSPPSGGNEQFFGPGTRLTVL.

V is TRBV6-5 and J is TRBJ1-2; the match to TRBD1 covers 7 bases. J was trimmed by 8 bases and V by 5 bases; bases with no gene match: 11. The CDR3 covers 14 residues. Germline-derived CDR1 and CDR2 are MNHEY and SVGAGI. The CDR3 nucleotides are TGTGCCAGCAGTCAACCAGGGGGGTCGAGGGGCTACACCTTC. This sequence encodes CASSQPGGSRGYTF.

For this clone: In the same sample, other DNA sequences code for this CDR3. The chain uses TRBV28 and TRBJ1-2, with D possibly matching TRBD1 (5 bases). The V gene's germline CDR1 is MDHEN and CDR2 SYDVKM. The CDR3 is made up of 13 amino acids. V was clipped by 2 bases and J by 4 bases, with 8 bases between them. The CDR3 DNA follows: TGTGCCAGCAGTTTAGGGCAGGGCTATGGCTACACCTTC. It codes for CASSLGQGYGYTF.

There are a few counts of this clone. The chain uses TRBV2 and TRBJ1-4; 10 bases agree with TRBD1. V lost 5 bases to trimming and J lost 15 bases; unmatched junction nucleotides: 6. CDR1 is SNHLY, CDR2 FYNNEI, per germline. This CDR3 comprises 12 residues. The CDR3 loop is CASSHRDRGLFF. The CDR3 DNA sequence: TGTGCCAGCAGTCACAGGGACAGGGGATTGTTTTTT.

The chain combines TRBV5-4 with TRBJ1-4, with 7 bases fitting TRBD1. J gave up 4 bases and V 0 bases, and 6 bases lay outside the gene matches. This CDR3 region has 16 residues. CDR1 is SGHNT and CDR2 is YYREEE in the germline V gene (reference sequence). The CDR3: CASSLAPGQNNEKLFF. CDR3 bases: TGTGCCAGCAGCTTGGCCCCGGGACAGAATAATGAAAAACTGTTTTTT.

This clone has only a few counts. CDR3 DNA sequence: TGCAGCACCGGTTGTGGGACAGCCAATTGTGAGCAGTTCTTC. Translation gives CSTGCGTANCEQFF. The chain joins TRBV29-1 to TRBJ2-1; 7 bases fit TRBD1. With 8 bases clipped from V and 9 bases from J, the junction kept 16 bases outside the gene matches. Germline loops: CDR1 SQVTM, CDR2 ANQGSEA. CDR3 length: 14 amino acids.

The chain has TRBV5-6 and TRBJ2-1; TRBD1 agrees at 9 bases. J lost 0 bases, V lost 4 bases, and 11 bases had no gene match. CDR3 length: 18 amino acids. From germline, CDR1 is SGHDT and CDR2 YYEEEE. Here the CDR3 DNA reads TGTGCCAGCAGCCGGGGCCCCGGGACAGGGAACTCCTACAATGAGCAGTTCTTC. This gives the protein CASSRGPGTGNSYNEQFF.

The gene calls are TRBV19 and TRBJ2-2; 12 nucleotides line up with TRBD1. Germline assignment: CDR1 LNHDA and CDR2 SQIVND (reference sequence). The V segment lost 8 bases and the J segment 4 bases; nucleotides outside the gene matches: 2. This CDR3 spans 14 amino acids. This CDR3 is CASGDRGRTGELFF. In nucleotides, the CDR3 is TGTGCCAGTGGGGACAGGGGGCGCACCGGGGAGCTGTTTTTT.

The genes are TRBV28 and TRBJ1-1, with 9 nucleotides matching TRBD1. Germline CDR1 and CDR2: MDHEN and SYDVKM. The CDR3 is made up of 14 amino acids. Trimming took 2 bases from V and 3 from J; bases not matched to a gene: 1. DNA of the CDR3: TGTGCCAGCAGTTTAGGGACAGGGTACACTGAAGCTTTCTTT. Amino acids: CASSLGTGYTEAFF. Using reference TRBV28 and TRBJ1-1 for the parts outside the CDR3, the full variable domain is DVKVTQSSRYLVKRTGEKVFLECVQDMDHENMFWYRQDPGLGLRLIYFSYDVKMKEKGDIPEGYSVSREKKERFSLILESASTNQTSMYLCASSLGTGYTEAFFGQGTRLTVV.

The rearrangement joins TRBV28 to TRBJ1-1, with 11 bases lining up with TRBD1. Germline V gene lookup returns CDR1 MDHEN and CDR2 SYDVKM. With 2 bases clipped from V and 4 bases from J, the junction kept 6 bases outside the gene matches. The CDR3 loop spans 16 amino acids. The CDR3 sequence: CASSLPGQGAGTEAFF. As DNA, the CDR3 is TGTGCCAGCAGTTTACCCGGACAGGGGGCGGGCACTGAAGCTTTCTTT.

This clone has more than one count but fewer than ten. The J gene is TRBJ1-4, the V gene TRBV4-2; no clear D. With 4 bases removed from V and 6 bases from J, the gap between germline ends came to 6 bases. The CDR3 contains 12 residues. Germline V gene data show CDR1 as LGHNA and CDR2 as YNFKEQ. The CDR3 DNA reads TGTGCCAGCAGCCCCCCGGATGAAAAACTGTTTTTT. This translates into CASSPPDEKLFF.

V and J are TRBV2 and TRBJ2-7, with D possibly matching TRBD1 (6 bases). The germline V gene encodes CDR1 SNHLY and CDR2 FYNNEI. This CDR3 has 15 residues. Trimming removed 7 bases at V and 7 bases at J, with 23 bases between. The CDR3 DNA sequence: TGTGCCAGCACCAAGAAGGGGGTCCCCACTGGGGAGCAGTACTTC. It encodes CASTKKGVPTGEQYF.

J is TRBJ2-7 and V is TRBV19; D not resolved. The V gene's germline CDR1 is LNHDA and CDR2 SQIVND (reference sequence). The ends were cut back, 1 base at V and 7 bases at J, with 17 bases in the middle. The CDR3 runs to 15 residues. DNA for the CDR3: TGTGCCAGTAGTATAGGTTACACCATACGTATGGAGCAGTACTTC. This codes for CASSIGYTIRMEQYF.

The chain is built from TRBV5-1 and TRBJ2-1, with TRBD2 as a possible D gene (5 bases). The CDR3 totals 15 residues. The germline CDR1 and CDR2 sequences are SGHRS and YFSETQ. The V end lost 4 bases, the J end lost 0 bases, and 11 bases lay between the germline ends. The CDR3 bases are TGCGCCAGCAGCAGAGAGGGAGACTCCTACAATGAGCAGTTCTTC. Its protein is CASSREGDSYNEQFF.

A few counts support this clone. The chain combines TRBV2 with TRBJ1-1; TRBD1 might be the D (6 bases). Trimming removed 2 bases at V and 7 bases at J, with 14 bases between. CDR3 length: 14 residues. CDR1 is SNHLY, CDR2 FYNNEI, per germline. The CDR3 DNA reads as TGTGCCAGCAGTGAAAGACTGGACAGCAGTGAAGCTTTCTTT. Its translation is CASSERLDSSEAFF. The full variable domain, its missing parts supplied by reference TRBV2 and TRBJ1-1, is EPEVTQTPSHQVTQMGQEVILRCVPISNHLYFYWYRQILGQKVEFLVSFYNNEISEKSEIFDDQFSVERPDGSNFTLKIRSTKLEDSAMYFCASSERLDSSEAFFGQGTRLTVV.

This chain connects TRBV6-1 to TRBJ1-4; 8 positions agree with TRBD1. The ends lost 3 bases at V and 1 base at J; junction bases unmatched: 4. Germline assignment: CDR1 MNHNS and CDR2 SASEGT. The CDR3 consists of 16 residues. As DNA, the CDR3 is TGTGCCAGCAGTGACAGACAGGGGCGAACTAATGAAAAACTGTTTTTT. Its protein is CASSDRQGRTNEKLFF.

The chain combines TRBV28 with TRBJ1-2; 7 nucleotides agree with TRBD1. CDR3 length: 16 residues. With V trimmed by 2 bases and J by 6 bases, 12 bases remained unmatched. Germline lookup yields CDR1 MDHEN and CDR2 SYDVKM. The CDR3 loop is CASSLGQGVRGDGYTF. CDR3 sequence (DNA): TGTGCCAGCAGTTTAGGCCAGGGGGTCAGGGGCGATGGCTACACCTTC.

Only one count was recorded for this clone. The chain recombines TRBV14 with TRBJ2-6; TRBD2 might be the D (5 bases). The CDR3 extends over 14 amino acids. With 5 bases removed from V and 4 bases from J, the gap between germline ends came to 9 bases. CDR1 and CDR2 from the germline V gene are SGHDN and FVKESK. The CDR3 spells CASSLPGGANVLTF. CDR3 DNA: TGTGCCAGCAGCTTACCGGGGGGGGCCAACGTCCTGACTTTC.